This TCR beta chain was identified in a study of cytotoxic CD8 clonotypes in ibrutinib-treated CLL. Study background: Among the samples, the mean was roughly 260,000 productive templates and tens of thousands of productive rearrangements.

Here immunoSEQ multiplex PCR was the method, and the copy in TCRdb shows in-frame clones only, minus some. The sample shows 110,000 to 150,000 clones, roughly three quarters of them seen only once. The CDR3 has 19 amino acids. With V trimmed by 5 bases and J by 7 bases, 17 bases remained unmatched. Germline V gene data show CDR1 as SEHNR and CDR2 as FQNEAQ (reference sequence). On this clone itself: Its antigen is as yet unknown.

Study results and limitations: Sustained-remission and progressing patients had unequal sampling times.

This chain links TRBV7-9 with TRBJ2-1; 13 bases fit TRBD2. The clonotype was recovered from a human donor with chronic lymphocytic leukemia. Sequenced here: PBMCs, sampled after 12 months of ibrutinib treatment. The CDR3 protein is CASSPRRTSGSPNTNEQFF. Written as DNA, the CDR3 is TGTGCCAGCAGCCCGAGGAGGACTAGCGGGAGTCCGAATACAAATGAGCAGTTCTTC.